The 9 T cell receptor beta chains below were found in one sample sequenced in a study of tumor-infiltrating lymphocytes in primary liver carcinoma. Co-extraction of RNA and DNA was performed on about 20-33 mg of unsorted bulk tissue. Priming with a constant-region primer yielded TCR beta cDNA from 450 to 600 ng total RNA. Three rounds of nested multiplex PCR with slightly modified ARM-PCR produced TCR beta libraries. TRBV1-TRBV30 forward primers and a C-beta reverse primer were used in the first two PCR rounds, which each ran for about 10 cycles. In TCRdb, the multiplex PCR reads were re-called with MiXCR into one record per CDR3 protein. The data hold approximately 79,000 distinct CDR3 sequences, with roughly three quarters observed a single time. The sequenced sample consisted of liver tumor tissue from sampling region 4. The subset was: tumor region T4, right-lateral pole. These receptors came from a middle-aged man with primary liver carcinoma and hepatitis B virus infection.

A word on this clonotype: A much larger clonotype is one base distant, so this may be a read error. This chain joins TRBV28 and TRBJ1-2, with a weak D call TRBD1 (6 bases). V was clipped by 2 bases and J by 4 bases, with 11 bases between them. The V gene's germline CDR1 is MDHEN and CDR2 SYDVKM. The CDR3 loop spans 14 amino acids. Here the CDR3 reads CASSLKGGGYGYTF. The CDR3 bases are TGTGCCAGCAGTTTAAAGGGAGGGGGCTATGGCTACACCTTC.

As concerns this clonotype: A read error may account for a junction end that differs from germline. The V gene is TRBV29-1, the J gene TRBJ1-1, with D maybe TRBD1 (6 bases). Looked up from germline, CDR1 is SQVTM and CDR2 is ANQGSEA. This CDR3 comprises 12 residues. The CDR3 here is CSVIQGNTEAFF. In DNA, the CDR3 is TGCAGCGTTATACAGGGTAACACTGAGGCTTTCTTT.

In regard to this clonotype: Relative to the germline gene, one junction end is altered; a read error may explain this. The chain couples TRBV11-2 to TRBJ2-3, with a weak D call TRBD1 (6 bases). The CDR3 runs to 14 residues. The germline gives CDR1 SGHAT, CDR2 FQNNGV. The chain's CDR3 is CASSLSRGLDTQYF. CDR3 coding DNA: TGTGCCAGCAGTTTATCCAGGGGATTAGATACGCAGTATTTC.

On this clonotype itself: The junction and the germline gene differ at one end; a read error may be behind it. The rearrangement joins TRBV6-5 to TRBJ2-1, with D possibly being TRBD2 (6 bases). Per the germline V gene, CDR1 is MNHEY and CDR2 is SVGAGI. The CDR3 totals 17 residues. The CDR3 nucleotides are TGTGCCAGTAGTTACTCGCGGGGAGGCGGCTACTACAATGAGCAGTTCTTC. Translation gives CASSYSRGGGYYNEQFF.

A note on this clonotype: A read error may account for a junction end that differs from germline. This sequence joins TRBV4-1 and TRBJ2-3; D gene ambiguous. In germline, CDR1 is MGHRA, CDR2 YSYEKL. The CDR3 has 14 residues. The CDR3 DNA sequence: TGCACCAGCAGCCAATGGAAGGCCACAGATACGCAGTATTTT. Residues: CTSSQWKATDTQYF.

This clonotype was picked up one time. A junction end diverges from the germline sequence, so it may reflect a read error. The gene calls are TRBV7-9 and TRBJ1-3, with D perhaps matching TRBD1 (6 bases). This CDR3 is built from 16 residues. Germline V gene data show CDR1 as SEHNR and CDR2 as FQNEAQ (reference sequence). CDR3: CASSLGQGIFGNTIYF. The CDR3 region has the DNA TGTGCCAGCAGTTTAGGGCAGGGGATCTTTGGAAACACCATATATTTT.

Notes on this clonotype: In this CDR3 the conserved last residue, phenylalanine or tryptophan, is missing, so a read error is likely. This chain links TRBV11-1 with TRBJ2-1; 14 nucleotides match TRBD2. This CDR3 spans 17 amino acids. The germline CDR1 and CDR2 sequences are SGHAT and FQDESV (reference sequence). CDR3 region: CTSNLGLAGEVDNEQFL. CDR3 sequence (DNA): TGTACCAGTAACCTGGGACTAGCGGGAGAAGTTGACAATGAACAGTTCTTA.

In this sample, this clonotype turned up a few times. The chain links TRBV19 to TRBJ2-4, with TRBD2 matching 7 bases. CDR1 LNHDA and CDR2 SQIVND come from the germline V gene (reference sequence). CDR3 length equals 17 residues. J gave up 0 bases and V 4 bases, and 9 bases lay outside the gene matches. Here the CDR3 reads CASSKASSGIAKNIQYF. The CDR3 nucleotides are TGTGCCAGTAGTAAAGCCTCTAGCGGAATAGCCAAAAACATTCAGTACTTC.

This clonotype has at least ten counts. The CDR3 spells CASSLDPGQGSYEQYF. CDR3 coding DNA: TGTGCCAGCAGCTTAGACCCGGGACAGGGGTCCTACGAGCAGTACTTC. This chain joins TRBV7-9 and TRBJ2-7, with TRBD1 identical over 10 bases. This CDR3 has 16 amino acids. V gave up 1 base and J gave up 1 base; unmatched junction bases: 4. Looked up from germline, CDR1 is SEHNR and CDR2 is FQNEAQ (reference sequence). The full variable domain, with the rest looked up from reference TRBV7-9 and TRBJ2-7, is DTGVSQNPRHKITKRGQNVTFRCDPISEHNRLYWYRQTLGQGPEFLTYFQNEAQLEKSRLLSDRFSAERPKGSFSTLEIQRTEQGDSAMYLCASSLDPGQGSYEQYFGPGTRLTVT.